A single sample is the source of the 24 T cell receptor beta chains below, sequenced in a study of somatic mutations in cytotoxic T cells in rheumatoid arthritis. Sequenced by immunoSEQ multiplex PCR; TCRdb stores in-frame clones only, minus some. This table holds roughly 30,000 clones, 85% to 90% found once. Input material: CD8+ T cells sorted from blood. Receptors were obtained from an adult with rheumatoid arthritis.

V usage is TRBV2 and J usage is TRBJ2-5; the D gene is possibly TRBD2 (5 bases). Germline CDR1 is SNHLY and CDR2 is FYNNEI. Trimming took off 2 bases at V and 0 bases at J, with 13 bases between the two ends. The CDR3 runs to 16 residues. The CDR3 nucleotides are TGTGCCAGCAGTGAACCCAGGCGGGCAGACCAAGAGACCCAGTACTTC. It is translated as CASSEPRRADQETQYF. Full variable domain (missing parts from reference TRBV2 and TRBJ2-5): EPEVTQTPSHQVTQMGQEVILRCVPISNHLYFYWYRQILGQKVEFLVSFYNNEISEKSEIFDDQFSVERPDGSNFTLKIRSTKLEDSAMYFCASSEPRRADQETQYFGPGTRLLVL.

This clone has more than one count but fewer than ten. The rearrangement joins TRBV4-3 to TRBJ2-2, with D possibly matching TRBD1 (6 bases). Germline CDR1 reads LGHNA; CDR2 reads YSLEER. This CDR3 has 16 amino acids. V lost 0 bases to trimming and J lost 4 bases, with 12 bases between them. This CDR3 is CASSQERTEVTGELFF. CDR3 in DNA: TGCGCCAGCAGCCAAGAGCGGACAGAAGTCACCGGGGAGCTGTTTTTT.

V usage is TRBV25-1 and J usage is TRBJ2-1, with 11 positions matching TRBD2. Unmatched junction bases numbered 1, after V lost 1 base and J lost 2 bases. Germline CDR1 is MGHDK and CDR2 is SYGVNS. There are 16 residues in the CDR3. The CDR3 bases are TGTGCCAGCAGTGAATTTAGCGGGAGGGCCTACAATGAGCAGTTCTTC. Amino acids: CASSEFSGRAYNEQFF.

The chain carries TRBV7-9 and TRBJ2-5; D may be TRBD2 (5 bases). The CDR3 has 14 amino acids. The germline gives CDR1 SEHNR, CDR2 FQNEAQ (reference sequence). Trimming removed 6 bases at V and 2 bases at J, with 13 bases between. CDR3 protein: CASSLDGKQETQYF. CDR3 nucleotide sequence: TGTGCCAGCAGTTTGGACGGGAAGCAAGAGACCCAGTACTTC. Together with reference TRBV7-9 and TRBJ2-5, the CDR3 gives the full variable domain: DTGVSQNPRHKITKRGQNVTFRCDPISEHNRLYWYRQTLGQGPEFLTYFQNEAQLEKSRLLSDRFSAERPKGSFSTLEIQRTEQGDSAMYLCASSLDGKQETQYFGPGTRLLVL.

CDR3 sequence (DNA): TGTGCCAGCAGCTTAGGGACAGCGGGGGAAGCTTTCTTT. Residues: CASSLGTAGEAFF. The chain combines TRBV7-6 with TRBJ1-1; a weak D match, TRBD1 (6 bases). This CDR3 spans 13 amino acids. Trimming took off 1 base at V and 8 bases at J, with 11 bases between the two ends. From germline, CDR1 is SGHVS and CDR2 FNYEAQ.

This chain joins TRBV25-1 and TRBJ2-7; D may be TRBD1 or TRBD2 (5 bases each). The germline CDR1 and CDR2 sequences are MGHDK and SYGVNS. Trimming shortened V by 6 bases and J by 4 bases, and 16 bases separated the two germline ends. CDR3 length equals 14 residues. The CDR3 spells CASSHYGTPYEQYF. The CDR3 coding sequence is TGTGCCAGCAGCCACTACGGGACCCCATACGAGCAGTACTTC.

The chain joins TRBV7-9 to TRBJ2-3; the D gene is possibly TRBD2 (5 bases). Trimming shortened V by 6 bases and J by 6 bases, and 16 bases separated the two germline ends. This CDR3 has 14 amino acids. Germline V lookup: CDR1 SEHNR, CDR2 FQNEAQ (reference sequence). In DNA form, the CDR3 reads TGTGCCAGCAGTCCCGACGGGGTAATCGATACGCAGTATTTT. This sequence encodes CASSPDGVIDTQYF.

This clone was detected only a few times. The J gene is TRBJ1-1, the V gene TRBV4-1; D is undetermined. The CDR3 runs to 13 residues. The germline gives CDR1 MGHRA, CDR2 YSYEKL. Trimming left V 4 bases short and J 4 bases short, with 10 bases between. The CDR3 is CASSPLEGTEAFF. CDR3 bases: TGCGCCAGCAGCCCTTTAGAGGGCACTGAAGCTTTCTTT.

V is TRBV9 and J is TRBJ2-7; 8 nucleotides align to TRBD2. CDR1 is SGDLS, CDR2 YYNGEE, per germline. This CDR3 has 14 amino acids. The V and J ends lost 3 bases and 7 bases, in that order; junction bases with no gene match: 9. CDR3 in amino acids: CASSAGGGGPEQYF. CDR3 DNA: TGTGCCAGCAGCGCAGGAGGCGGGGGGCCTGAGCAGTACTTC.

The rearrangement joins TRBV12-5 to TRBJ2-2; possibly TRBD2 for D (7 bases). This CDR3 comprises 15 residues. Germline V gene data show CDR1 as LGHNT and CDR2 as FRNRAP. The germline V and J ends were trimmed by 11 bases and 2 bases, with 18 bases remaining between them. Here the CDR3 reads CAEGGAEPNTGELFF. CDR3 bases: TGTGCTGAGGGGGGGGCCGAACCTAACACCGGGGAGCTGTTTTTT.

CDR3 sequence: CASTGVTAGANVLTF. CDR3 sequence (DNA): TGTGCCAGCACAGGGGTGACGGCTGGGGCCAACGTCCTGACTTTC. The chain carries TRBV13 and TRBJ2-6; D is perhaps TRBD1 (6 bases). There are 15 residues in the CDR3. Trimming took off 7 bases at V and 2 bases at J, with 12 bases between the two ends. Germline V lookup: CDR1 PRHDT, CDR2 FYEKMQ (reference sequence).

This chain uses TRBV6-1 with TRBJ2-7; TRBD2 might be the D (5 bases). This CDR3 spans 13 amino acids. The V end lost 1 base, the J end lost 6 bases, and 10 bases lay between the germline ends. Germline-derived CDR1 and CDR2 are MNHNS and SASEGT. The CDR3 region has the DNA TGTGCCAGCAGTGAAGTAGAGGGCCTCGAGCAGTACTTC. Translated, it gives CASSEVEGLEQYF.

This clone was counted once. The chain couples TRBV5-4 to TRBJ2-1; the D gene is possibly TRBD2 (6 bases). The CDR3 extends over 14 amino acids. Trimming cost V 5 bases and J 5 bases, with 14 bases left between them. The germline V gene has CDR1 SGHNT and CDR2 YYREEE (reference sequence). The CDR3 DNA follows: TGTGCCAGCAGTATGGGACTGGTAGACAATGAGCAGTTCTTC. Translated, it gives CASSMGLVDNEQFF.

The chain recombines TRBV5-1 with TRBJ2-3; D gene ambiguous. The CDR3 contains 14 residues. Trimming left V 3 bases short and J 1 base short, with 9 bases between. Looked up from germline, CDR1 is SGHRS and CDR2 is YFSETQ. DNA of the CDR3: TGCGCCAGCAGCTCGACTTCCGGCACAGATACGCAGTATTTT. It yields the protein CASSSTSGTDTQYF.

The genes are TRBV4-1 and TRBJ2-7; D is undetermined. Germline V lookup: CDR1 MGHRA, CDR2 YSYEKL. The V gene lost 0 bases and the J gene lost 2 bases, with 11 bases spanning the gap. The CDR3 is made up of 15 amino acids. The CDR3, as DNA: TGCGCCAGCAGCCAAGAGGTTGGCAGTACCTACGAGCAGTACTTC. As protein: CASSQEVGSTYEQYF.

This chain connects TRBV9 to TRBJ2-4; no reliable D call. The CDR3 totals 9 residues. CDR1 and CDR2 (germline): SGDLS, YYNGEE. Trimming took 4 bases from V and 15 from J, leaving 8 bases between them. The CDR3 sequence is CASSTRRYF. CDR3 sequence (DNA): TGTGCCAGCAGCACCCGACGGTACTTC. The full variable domain, its missing parts supplied by reference TRBV9 and TRBJ2-4, is DSGVTQTPKHLITATGQRVTLRCSPRSGDLSVYWYQQSLDQGLQFLIQYYNGEERAKGNILERFSAQQFPDLHSELNLSSLELGDSALYFCASSTRRYFGAGTRLSVL.

This clone came up a few times. The J gene is TRBJ2-7, the V gene TRBV27; D possibly corresponds to TRBD1 (6 bases). CDR3 length equals 13 residues. Trimming left V 2 bases short and J 5 bases short, with 10 bases between. Germline loops: CDR1 MNHEY, CDR2 SMNVEV (reference sequence). The CDR3 here is CASSLPQGHEQYF. The CDR3, as DNA: TGTGCCAGCAGTTTACCACAGGGCCACGAGCAGTACTTC.

The chain is built from TRBV19 and TRBJ1-2; D perhaps matches TRBD1 (5 bases). Germline assignment: CDR1 LNHDA and CDR2 SQIVND (reference sequence). Trimming pared 4 bases from V and 3 bases from J, leaving 24 bases between. The CDR3 spans 18 residues. The CDR3 is CASSTTAGNTIYDYGYTF. The CDR3 DNA sequence: TGTGCCAGTAGTACGACAGCGGGGAATACAATCTACGACTATGGCTACACCTTC.

The J gene is TRBJ1-1, the V gene TRBV7-9; possible D gene TRBD1, 5 bases. Germline values: CDR1 SEHNR, CDR2 FQNEAQ (reference sequence). The CDR3 has 13 amino acids. V was shortened by 5 bases and J by 11 bases, with 18 bases between the two germline ends. CDR3 residues: CASSHAGGADAFF. As DNA, the CDR3 is TGTGCCAGCAGCCACGCCGGCGGGGCAGACGCTTTCTTT.

This clone was counted between two and nine times. CDR3 nucleotides: TGTGCCAGCAGAACTGGGACGGGAGGTTACAATGAGCAGTTCTTC. Translation gives CASRTGTGGYNEQFF. This chain uses TRBV7-9 with TRBJ2-1; TRBD2 agrees at 7 bases. Germline CDR1 is SEHNR and CDR2 is FQNEAQ (reference sequence). There are 15 residues in the CDR3. Unmatched junction bases numbered 9, after V lost 6 bases and J lost 4 bases.

The chain couples TRBV7-9 to TRBJ1-2; the D gene is possibly TRBD1 (6 bases). The CDR3 covers 17 residues. Trimming removed 5 bases at V and 6 bases at J, with 25 bases between. Per germline, CDR1 SEHNR and CDR2 FQNEAQ (reference sequence). The CDR3 protein is CASSPETGRSLGDGYTF. The CDR3 DNA is TGTGCCAGCAGCCCCGAGACAGGACGCTCTTTAGGGGATGGCTACACCTTC.

This chain uses TRBV7-6 with TRBJ2-5; TRBD2 is a possible D gene (6 bases). The tail of the sequence fits TRBJ2-7 better, so the J call may be wrong. The CDR3 has 15 residues. CDR1 and CDR2 from the germline V gene are SGHVS and FNYEAQ. CDR3 sequence: CASSLEGGDSYEQYF. CDR3 DNA sequence: TGTGCCAGCAGCTTAGAGGGAGGAGACTCCTACGAGCAGTACTTC.

The chain carries TRBV9 and TRBJ2-2; TRBD2 aligns across 7 bases. V was clipped by 0 bases and J by 4 bases; unmatched bases: 6. CDR3 size: 16 residues. Germline V CDR1 and CDR2: SGDLS, YYNGEE. CDR3: CASSVEGLAATGELFF. DNA for the CDR3: TGTGCCAGCAGCGTAGAAGGTCTAGCGGCCACCGGGGAGCTGTTTTTT. Variable domain in full (rest from reference TRBV9 and TRBJ2-2): DSGVTQTPKHLITATGQRVTLRCSPRSGDLSVYWYQQSLDQGLQFLIQYYNGEERAKGNILERFSAQQFPDLHSELNLSSLELGDSALYFCASSVEGLAATGELFFGEGSRLTVL.

The rearrangement joins TRBV27 to TRBJ2-7; D is possibly TRBD1 (6 bases). The V and J ends lost 5 bases and 2 bases respectively, with 13 bases between them. The CDR3 is 14 residues long. Germline lookup yields CDR1 MNHEY and CDR2 SMNVEV (reference sequence). The CDR3 loop is CASSIRDTAYEQYF. In DNA, the CDR3 is TGTGCCAGCAGTATCCGGGACACTGCCTACGAGCAGTACTTC.